The 12 T cell receptor beta chains given below trace back to one sample, sequenced in a study of T-cell reconstitution after alpha-beta-depleted transplantation in children (dated by TCRdb to 2016 to 2017). The treatment or condition tag for this specimen amounts to: allogeneic hematopoietic cell transplantation with graft depleted of TCRalphabeta T cells and CD19 B cells. Library preparation was by PCR. These reads were obtained on an Illumina HiSeq 2500. To normalize quantification of the TCRbeta repertoire, the TCR libraries were built with molecular barcoding that relied on unique molecular identifiers. Using fastp at Q25 and MiXCR, TCRdb reprocessed the public reads and kept productive beta chains. Each CDR3 protein gets just one entry, which takes the most common genes and DNA from the rows behind it. Counted in this sample were 150,000 to 250,000 distinct CDR3 sequences; roughly 6.3% of them appeared once. The ten largest clones capture about 4.4% of the sample.

Sample: PBMCs, taken before TCRalphabeta/CD19-depleted stem cell transplant. These receptors originate from a girl less than two years old with combined immunodeficiency, due to receive a stem cell transplant.

This clonotype was counted at least ten times. The chain links TRBV15 to TRBJ2-5; D might be TRBD2 (6 bases). Germline V gives CDR1 LNHNV, CDR2 YYDKDF (reference sequence). The V end was cut by 9 bases, the J end by 4 bases, with 12 bases between. The CDR3 loop spans 12 amino acids. DNA for the CDR3: TGTGCCACGGATCCGACTAGAGAGACCCAGTACTTC. It translates to CATDPTRETQYF.

There are a few counts of this clonotype. This sequence joins TRBV29-1 and TRBJ2-7; D is undetermined. The CDR3 is 13 amino acids. Trimming took 1 base from V and 0 from J, leaving 7 bases between them. CDR1 and CDR2 (germline): SQVTM, ANQGSEA. The CDR3 sequence: CSVEVGYSYEQYF. The CDR3, as DNA: TGCAGCGTTGAAGTAGGATACTCCTACGAGCAGTACTTC.

This clonotype has a count of ten or more. The genes are TRBV7-9 and TRBJ2-1, with 11 bases identical to TRBD2. The length of the CDR3 is 17 residues. CDR1 SEHNR and CDR2 FQNEAQ come from the germline V gene (reference sequence). Germline trimming cut 5 bases from V and 4 bases from J; bases unmatched to any gene: 10. CDR3 protein: CASSPYVAGGPYNEQFF. The CDR3 bases are TGTGCCAGCAGCCCTTACGTAGCGGGAGGGCCTTACAATGAGCAGTTCTTC.

This clonotype appeared many times. V gene TRBV5-1 combines with J gene TRBJ2-5; TRBD1 is a possible D gene (5 bases). CDR3 size: 15 residues. In germline, CDR1 is SGHRS, CDR2 YFSETQ. The V end was cut by 0 bases, the J end by 4 bases, with 13 bases between. The CDR3 reads CASSLGVQRGETQYF. The CDR3 nucleotides read TGCGCCAGCAGCTTGGGGGTCCAAAGGGGAGAGACCCAGTACTTC.

For this clonotype: This may be a read error, as it is one base from a much larger clone. The CDR3 ends on some other residue instead of the conserved phenylalanine or tryptophan, so this is likely a read error. This chain uses TRBV4-2 with TRBJ2-7, with TRBD1 matching over 9 bases. There are 15 residues in the CDR3. Germline CDR1 reads LGHNA; CDR2 reads YNFKEQ. J gave up 3 bases and V 0 bases, and 3 bases lay outside the gene matches. CDR3 sequence: CASSQEDRGYYEQYY. As DNA, the CDR3 is TGTGCCAGCAGCCAAGAGGACAGGGGATACTACGAGCAGTACTAC.

This clonotype was counted ten times or more. The CDR3 is CASEGRRGEQFF. CDR3 sequence (DNA): TGTGCCAGCGAAGGACGGAGAGGTGAGCAGTTCTTC. This chain connects TRBV21-1 to TRBJ2-1. TRBV21-1 is a listed pseudogene. CDR3 length: 12 residues.

This clonotype showed up many times. V is TRBV7-6 and J is TRBJ2-7; D might be TRBD2 (5 bases). The V gene lost 5 bases and the J gene lost 5 bases, with 10 bases spanning the gap. The CDR3 is 12 residues long. Looked up from germline, CDR1 is SGHVS and CDR2 is FNYEAQ. CDR3 nucleotides: TGTGCCAGCAGCACGATGGGAGACGAGCAGTACTTC. Its translation is CASSTMGDEQYF.

In this sample, this clonotype turned up many times. The gene calls are TRBV20-1 and TRBJ2-1, with D unclear. CDR1 is DFQATT, CDR2 SNEGSKA, per germline (reference sequence). The CDR3 has 17 residues. Trimming removed 0 bases from V and 0 bases from J, with 15 bases in between. CDR3 sequence reads: CSARDPRPLLSYNEQFF. The CDR3 DNA follows: TGCAGTGCTAGAGATCCCAGGCCCCTTCTCTCCTACAATGAGCAGTTCTTC.

At least ten counts were recorded for this clonotype. The chain joins TRBV20-1 to TRBJ2-1; 12 bases align to TRBD2. This CDR3 comprises 18 residues. Looked up from germline, CDR1 is DFQATT and CDR2 is SNEGSKA (reference sequence). After removal of 2 bases from V and 2 bases from J, the junction contained 10 bases not matched to a gene. The CDR3 nucleotides read TGCAGTGCTAGACCGGGACTAGCGGGTGCCTACGCCTACAATGAGCAGTTCTTC. Protein product: CSARPGLAGAYAYNEQFF.

Many counts were recorded for this clonotype. The rearrangement joins TRBV5-1 to TRBJ2-2, with D maybe TRBD2 (6 bases). Germline CDR1 is SGHRS and CDR2 is YFSETQ. The CDR3 has 15 residues. The V gene lost 3 bases and the J gene lost 3 bases, with 12 bases spanning the gap. The CDR3 spells CASSSLGGDTGELFF. The CDR3 nucleotides read TGCGCCAGCAGCTCGCTAGGAGGGGACACCGGGGAGCTGTTTTTT.

This clonotype was seen repeatedly, ten times or more. The J gene is TRBJ2-5, the V gene TRBV28; the D gene is possibly TRBD1 (5 bases). The CDR3 is 12 amino acids. Germline V gene sequence: CDR1 MDHEN, CDR2 SYDVKM. V shed 7 bases and J shed 4 bases, with 10 bases lying between them. In DNA, the CDR3 is TGTGCCAGCACCCCAGGGTCAGAGACCCAGTACTTC. Encoded protein: CASTPGSETQYF.

For this clonotype: Possible read error: a much larger clone is one base away. V is TRBV20-1 and J is TRBJ2-1; D not certain. Germline V CDR1 and CDR2: DFQATT, SNEGSKA (reference sequence). CDR3 length: 17 amino acids. The DNA for the CDR3 is TGCTGTGCTAGTTTTATTAGTGGCTTCAGCTCCTACAATGAGCAGTTCTTC. This translates into CCASFISGFSSYNEQFF.